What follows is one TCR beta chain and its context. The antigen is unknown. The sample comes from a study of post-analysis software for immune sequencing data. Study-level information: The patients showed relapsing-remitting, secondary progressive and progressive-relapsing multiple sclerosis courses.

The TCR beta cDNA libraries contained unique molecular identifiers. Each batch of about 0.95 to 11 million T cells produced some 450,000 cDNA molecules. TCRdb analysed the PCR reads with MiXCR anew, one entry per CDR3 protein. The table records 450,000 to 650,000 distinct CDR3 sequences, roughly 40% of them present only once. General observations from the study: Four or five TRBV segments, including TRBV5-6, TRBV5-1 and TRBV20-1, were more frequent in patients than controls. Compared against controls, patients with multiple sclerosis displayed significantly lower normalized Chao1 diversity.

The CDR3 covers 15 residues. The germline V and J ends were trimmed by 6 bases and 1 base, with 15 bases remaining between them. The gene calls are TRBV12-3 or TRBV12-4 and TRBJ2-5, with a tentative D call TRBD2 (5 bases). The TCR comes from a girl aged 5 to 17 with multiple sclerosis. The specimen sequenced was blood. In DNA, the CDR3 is TGTGCCAGCAGCCCTCGGGCGGGCCTCCAAGAGACCCAGTACTTC. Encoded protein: CASSPRAGLQETQYF.